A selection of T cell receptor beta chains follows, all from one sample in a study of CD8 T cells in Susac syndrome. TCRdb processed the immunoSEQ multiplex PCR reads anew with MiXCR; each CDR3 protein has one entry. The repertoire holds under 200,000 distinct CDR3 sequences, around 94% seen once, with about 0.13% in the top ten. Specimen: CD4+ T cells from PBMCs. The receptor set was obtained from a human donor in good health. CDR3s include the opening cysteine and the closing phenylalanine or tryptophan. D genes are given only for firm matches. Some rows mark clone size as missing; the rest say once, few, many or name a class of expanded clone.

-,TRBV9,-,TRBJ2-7,CASSLRRPSSYEQYF,TGTGCCAGCAGCTTGAGACGACCAAGCTCCTACGAGCAGTACTTC
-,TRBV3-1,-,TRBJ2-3,CASSQVRDTQYF,TGTGCCAGCAGCCAAGTTCGGGATACGCAGTATTTT
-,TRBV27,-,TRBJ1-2,CASSPARGDPNYGYTF,TGTGCCAGCAGTCCCGCGCGCGGAGACCCTAACTATGGCTACACCTTC
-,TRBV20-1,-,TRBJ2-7,CSARAAGTYEQYF,TGCAGTGCTAGGGCAGCTGGGACCTACGAGCAGTACTTC
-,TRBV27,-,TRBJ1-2,CASSARDPPGGGYTF,TGTGCCAGCAGTGCCCGGGATCCACCCGGCGGCGGCTACACCTTC
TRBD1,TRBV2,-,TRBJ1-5,CASQAGTGNQPQHF,TGTGCCAGCCAGGCCGGGACAGGTAATCAGCCCCAGCATTTT
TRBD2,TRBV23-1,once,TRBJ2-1,CASGRLAGSYNEQFF,TGCGCCAGCGGACGACTAGCGGGGAGTTACAATGAGCAGTTCTTC
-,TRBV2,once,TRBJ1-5,CASTLEGGRQPQHF,TGTGCCAGCACCCTAGAGGGGGGCAGACAGCCCCAGCATTTT
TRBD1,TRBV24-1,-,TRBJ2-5,CATSDGQGMETQYF,TGTGCCACCAGTGATGGACAGGGAATGGAGACCCAGTACTTC
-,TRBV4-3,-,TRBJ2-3,CASSQRSTDTQYF,TGCGCCAGCAGCCAGAGAAGCACAGATACGCAGTATTTT
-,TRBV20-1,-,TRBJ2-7,CSALEGGHEQYF,TGCAGTGCACTCGAGGGGGGGCACGAGCAGTACTTC
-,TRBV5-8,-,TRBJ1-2,CASSLAGRGIYGYTF,TGTGCCAGCAGCTTGGCCGGCAGGGGAATCTATGGCTACACCTTC
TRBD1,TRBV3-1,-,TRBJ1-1,CASSQARQGGTEAFF,TGTGCCAGCAGCCAAGCGCGACAGGGGGGCACTGAAGCTTTCTTT
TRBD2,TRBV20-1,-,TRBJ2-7,CSARLAGGRGEQYF,TGCAGTGCTAGACTAGCGGGGGGCCGAGGCGAGCAGTACTTC
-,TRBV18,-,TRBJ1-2,CASSPTDSSYGYTF,TGTGCCAGCTCACCGACAGACAGCTCCTATGGCTACACCTTC
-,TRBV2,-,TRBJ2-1,CASSEIRDGGEQFF,TGTGCCAGCAGTGAGATCCGGGACGGTGGTGAGCAGTTCTTC
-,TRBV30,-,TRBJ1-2,CAWSASVGYTF,TGTGCCTGGAGTGCGTCTGTCGGCTACACCTTC